This is a list of T cell receptor beta chains from one sample in a study of vaccination effects on CD4 cells after COVID-19. Repertoires were generated with immunoSEQ multiplex PCR, while TCRdb's copy carries only in-frame clones and drops some. The sample holds about 45,000 clones, about three quarters seen once. Their cognate antigens are unknown. The sample was CD4+ T cells from PBMCs cultured without peptide, taken after COVID-19 vaccination. These TCRs come from a human donor who received a COVID-19 vaccine. Both conserved end residues are part of each CDR3. The D gene is left open where the match is weak. Size is stated for part of the rows, as once, few or many counts, or as a class when the clone is expanded.

d_call j_call clone_size v_call cdr3_aa cdr3_nt
NA TRBJ2-1 NA TRBV12-5 CASGLLKLQGQFF TGTGCTAGTGGTTTGCTGAAACTACAGGGGCAGTTCTTC
NA TRBJ1-5 NA TRBV30 CAWSVRGDQPQHF TGTGCCTGGAGTGTAAGGGGAGATCAGCCCCAGCATTTT
NA TRBJ2-2 few TRBV7-2 CASSLSGDNTGELFF TGTGCCAGCAGCTTATCAGGGGATAACACCGGGGAGCTGTTTTTT
TRBD1 TRBJ1-6 NA TRBV7-8 CASSLDRQGSSPLHF TGTGCCAGCAGCTTAGATAGACAGGGGAGTTCACCCCTCCACTTT
TRBD2 TRBJ2-5 NA TRBV7-9 CASSLEFGRGQETQYF TGTGCCAGCAGCTTAGAATTCGGGCGGGGGCAAGAGACCCAGTACTTC
NA TRBJ2-5 NA TRBV5-6 CASSLPWGAPQETQYF TGTGCCAGCAGCTTGCCGTGGGGGGCCCCCCAAGAGACCCAGTACTTC
TRBD1 TRBJ1-5 few TRBV6-9 CASNPGTGEVSNQPQHF TGTGCCAGCAATCCGGGGACAGGGGAGGTAAGCAATCAGCCCCAGCATTTT
NA TRBJ2-7 NA TRBV27 CASSFTDKEQYF TGTGCCAGCAGTTTCACAGATAAAGAGCAGTACTTC
TRBD1 TRBJ1-6 many TRBV10-3 CAISDSGTDNSPLHF TGTGCCATCAGTGATTCCGGGACAGATAATTCACCCCTCCACTTT
NA TRBJ2-1 NA TRBV7-8 CASSSGTDQKRGDEQFF TGTGCCAGCAGCTCAGGGACAGACCAAAAAAGGGGGGATGAGCAGTTCTTC
NA TRBJ1-3 NA TRBV18 CASSPWAARSGNTIYF TGTGCCAGCTCACCGTGGGCAGCGCGCTCTGGAAACACCATATATTTT
NA TRBJ2-7 NA TRBV5-5 CASSLELGRTYEQYF TGTGCCAGCAGCTTGGAGCTGGGGCGGACCTACGAGCAGTACTTC
NA TRBJ2-7 NA TRBV7-2 CASGRTYSYEQYF TGTGCCAGCGGCCGGACATACTCCTACGAGCAGTACTTC
NA TRBJ1-1 NA TRBV5-6 CASSLGYRDPLGAFF TGTGCCAGCAGCTTGGGGTACCGGGACCCCCTGGGCGCTTTCTTT
TRBD2 TRBJ2-1 NA TRBV7-9 CASSYETGTSTEQFF TGTGCCAGCAGCTACGAGACCGGGACTAGTACCGAGCAGTTCTTC
TRBD1 TRBJ2-2 NA TRBV6-6 CASSRRTGMNTGELFF TGTGCCAGCAGCCGTCGGACAGGGATGAACACCGGGGAGCTGTTTTTT
NA TRBJ1-5 NA TRBV19 CASSTMTGNNQPQHF TGTGCCAGTAGTACGATGACAGGTAACAATCAGCCCCAGCATTTT
TRBD2 TRBJ2-3 NA TRBV11-2 CASSFLAGTHTDTQYF TGTGCCAGCAGCTTCCTAGCGGGAACGCACACAGATACGCAGTATTTT
NA TRBJ1-2 NA TRBV19 CASSILGGYGYTF TGTGCCAGTAGTATTCTAGGGGGCTATGGCTACACCTTC
NA TRBJ1-2 NA TRBV12-3/TRBV12-4 CASGWTVYGYTF TGTGCCAGCGGCTGGACTGTCTATGGCTACACCTTC
TRBD1 TRBJ1-2 NA TRBV10-3 CAIEEGTGYGYTF TGTGCCATAGAAGAGGGGACAGGCTATGGCTACACCTTC
NA TRBJ2-7 NA TRBV6-1 CASSEDWDGGVDEQYF TGTGCCAGCAGTGAAGATTGGGACGGCGGGGTTGACGAGCAGTACTTC
TRBD1 TRBJ1-1 NA TRBV10-3 CAIRTKEVDRGYTEAFF TGTGCCATCAGAACCAAAGAAGTAGACAGGGGATACACTGAAGCTTTCTTT
TRBD1 TRBJ2-1 NA TRBV10-3 CAISDRQGYNEQFF TGTGCCATCAGTGATCGACAGGGGTACAATGAGCAGTTCTTC
TRBD1 TRBJ1-2 few TRBV7-9 CASSKGAGPYGYTF TGTGCCAGTAGCAAGGGGGCCGGACCCTATGGCTACACCTTC
NA TRBJ1-2 NA TRBV18 CASSPVGGTDPNYGYTF TGTGCCAGCTCACCGGTTGGGGGTACCGATCCTAACTATGGCTACACCTTC